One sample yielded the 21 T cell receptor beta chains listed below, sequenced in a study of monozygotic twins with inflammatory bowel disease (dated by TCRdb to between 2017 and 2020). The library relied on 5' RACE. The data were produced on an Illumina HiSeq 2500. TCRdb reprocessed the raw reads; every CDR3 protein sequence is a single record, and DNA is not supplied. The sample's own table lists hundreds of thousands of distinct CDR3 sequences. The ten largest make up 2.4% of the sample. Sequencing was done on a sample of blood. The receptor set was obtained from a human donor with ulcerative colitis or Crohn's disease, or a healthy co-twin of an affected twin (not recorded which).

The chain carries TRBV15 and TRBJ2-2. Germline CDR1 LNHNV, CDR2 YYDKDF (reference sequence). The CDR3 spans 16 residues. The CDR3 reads CATSSPGSANTGELFF.

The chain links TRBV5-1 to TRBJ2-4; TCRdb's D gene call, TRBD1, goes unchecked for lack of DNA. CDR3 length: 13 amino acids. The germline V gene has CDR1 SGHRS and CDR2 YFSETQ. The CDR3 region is CATMDPGVNIQYF.

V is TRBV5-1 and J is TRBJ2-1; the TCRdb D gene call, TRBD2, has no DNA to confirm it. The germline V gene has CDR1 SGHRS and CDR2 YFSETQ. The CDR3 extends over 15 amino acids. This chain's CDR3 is CASSQTSGKINEQFF.

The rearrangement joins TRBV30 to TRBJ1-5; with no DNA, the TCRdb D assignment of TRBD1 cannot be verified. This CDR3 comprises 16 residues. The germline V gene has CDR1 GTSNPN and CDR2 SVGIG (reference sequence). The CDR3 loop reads CAWRETGGSRNQPQHF.

The CDR3 loop is CASSYYSGTGENIQYF. The rearrangement links TRBV7-9 to TRBJ2-4; TCRdb's D call of TRBD1 is untestable without DNA. Germline CDR1 SEHNR, CDR2 FQNEAQ (reference sequence). CDR3 length: 16 amino acids.

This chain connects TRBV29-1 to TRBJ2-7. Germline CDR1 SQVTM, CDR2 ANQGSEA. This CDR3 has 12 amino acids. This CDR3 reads CSVLDTPYEQYF.

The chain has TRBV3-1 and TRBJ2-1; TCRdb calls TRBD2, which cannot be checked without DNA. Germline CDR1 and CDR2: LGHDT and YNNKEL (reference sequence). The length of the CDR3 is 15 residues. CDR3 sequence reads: CASSERGGLRNEQFF.

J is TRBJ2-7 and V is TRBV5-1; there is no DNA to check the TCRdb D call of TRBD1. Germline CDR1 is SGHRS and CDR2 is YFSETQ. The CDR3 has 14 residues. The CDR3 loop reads CASSPGQNTYEQYF.

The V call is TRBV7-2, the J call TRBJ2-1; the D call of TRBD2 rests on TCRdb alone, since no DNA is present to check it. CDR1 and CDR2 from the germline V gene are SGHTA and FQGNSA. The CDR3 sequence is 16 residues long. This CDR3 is CASSLGSSGTYNEQFF.

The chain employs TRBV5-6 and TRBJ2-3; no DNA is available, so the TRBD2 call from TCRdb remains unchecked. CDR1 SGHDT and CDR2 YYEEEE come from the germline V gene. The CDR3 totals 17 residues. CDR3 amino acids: CASSLSLETSGGDTQYF. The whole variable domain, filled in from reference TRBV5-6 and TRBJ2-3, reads DAGVTQSPTHLIKTRGQQVTLRCSPKSGHDTVSWYQQALGQGPQFIFQYYEEEERQRGNFPDRFSGHQFPNYSSELNVNALLLGDSALYLCASSLSLETSGGDTQYFGPGTRLTVL.

This chain's CDR3 is CASNGMSGTEEKGVAKNIQYF. The chain employs TRBV19 and TRBJ2-4; TCRdb returns TRBD1, unconfirmable since there is no DNA. Germline V lookup: CDR1 LNHDA, CDR2 SQIVND (reference sequence). The CDR3 is 21 residues long.

The CDR3 reads CASSPQAAAQSGNTIYF. The genes are TRBV18 and TRBJ1-3. Germline assignment: CDR1 KGHSH and CDR2 LQKENI. The CDR3 consists of 17 residues.

CDR3 sequence reads: CASSVGTGPVAFF. The chain carries TRBV9 and TRBJ1-1; TCRdb names TRBD1, which stays unverified in the absence of DNA. The CDR3 spans 13 residues. Germline CDR1 reads SGDLS; CDR2 reads YYNGEE.

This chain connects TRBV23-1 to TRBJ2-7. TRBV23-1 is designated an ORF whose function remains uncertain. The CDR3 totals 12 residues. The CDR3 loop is CASSTVVYEQYF.

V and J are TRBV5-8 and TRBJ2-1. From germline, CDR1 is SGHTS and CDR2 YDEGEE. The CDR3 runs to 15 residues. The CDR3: CASSSDTRFYNEQFF. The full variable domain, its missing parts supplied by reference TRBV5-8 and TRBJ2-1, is EAGVTQSPTHLIKTRGQQATLRCSPISGHTSVYWYQQALGLGLQFLLWYDEGEERNRGNFPPRFSGRQFPNYSSELNVNALELEDSALYLCASSSDTRFYNEQFFGPGTRLTVL.

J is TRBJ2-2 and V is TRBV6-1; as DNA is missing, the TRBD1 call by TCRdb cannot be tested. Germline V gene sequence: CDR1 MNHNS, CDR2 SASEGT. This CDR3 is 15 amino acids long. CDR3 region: CASSPQGLVAGELFF.

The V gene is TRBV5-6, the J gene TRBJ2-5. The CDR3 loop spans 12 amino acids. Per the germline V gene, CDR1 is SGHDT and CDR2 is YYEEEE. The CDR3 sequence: CASSLDWETQYF.

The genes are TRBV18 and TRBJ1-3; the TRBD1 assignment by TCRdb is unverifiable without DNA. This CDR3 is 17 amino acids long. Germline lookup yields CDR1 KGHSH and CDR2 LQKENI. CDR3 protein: CASSPARTGGGGNTIYF.

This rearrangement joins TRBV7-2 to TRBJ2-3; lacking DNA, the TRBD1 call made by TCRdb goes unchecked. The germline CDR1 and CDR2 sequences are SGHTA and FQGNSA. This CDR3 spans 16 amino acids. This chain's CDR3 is CASSLGRTGGTDTQYF.

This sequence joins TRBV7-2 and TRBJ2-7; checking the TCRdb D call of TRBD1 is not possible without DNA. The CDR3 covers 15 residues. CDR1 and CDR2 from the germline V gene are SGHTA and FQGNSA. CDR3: CASSLGGAHSYEQYF.

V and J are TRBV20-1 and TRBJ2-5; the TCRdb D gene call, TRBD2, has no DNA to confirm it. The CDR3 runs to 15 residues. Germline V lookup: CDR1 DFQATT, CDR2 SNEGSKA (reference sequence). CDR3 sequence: CSASGSSGLGETQHF.